What follows are 29 T cell receptor beta chains derived from one specimen sequenced in a study of blood T cell repertoires in COVID-19. Using immunoSEQ multiplex PCR, the repertoire was profiled, and TCRdb retains in-frame clones only, with some absent. The data hold hundreds of thousands of clones, with 83% observed a single time. Sequenced material: peripheral blood. Receptor source: a woman in her 40s with active or convalescent COVID-19.

The rearrangement links TRBV2 to TRBJ1-3; TRBD1 is a possible D gene (5 bases). The V and J ends lost 3 bases and 4 bases respectively, with 13 bases between them. The CDR3 extends over 15 amino acids. CDR1 is SNHLY, CDR2 FYNNEI, per germline. The CDR3 loop is CASSEMSRGGNTIYF. The CDR3 DNA reads as TGTGCCAGCAGTGAGATGTCCCGGGGGGGAAACACCATATATTTT. Full variable domain (remainder filled in from reference TRBV2 and TRBJ1-3): EPEVTQTPSHQVTQMGQEVILRCVPISNHLYFYWYRQILGQKVEFLVSFYNNEISEKSEIFDDQFSVERPDGSNFTLKIRSTKLEDSAMYFCASSEMSRGGNTIYFGEGSWLTVV.

V usage is TRBV7-9 and J usage is TRBJ1-5; 7 bases align to TRBD1. After removal of 1 base from V and 7 bases from J, the junction contained 7 bases not matched to a gene. CDR3 length: 15 residues. From germline, CDR1 is SEHNR and CDR2 FQNEAQ (reference sequence). The CDR3 nucleotides read TGTGCCAGCAGCTTAGGAGAACAGGGGTTCCAGCCCCAGCATTTT. It codes for CASSLGEQGFQPQHF.

This clone was found once. This chain links TRBV7-3 with TRBJ2-1; perhaps TRBD1 as D (6 bases). The CDR3 totals 14 residues. CDR1 and CDR2 (germline): SGHTA, FQGTGA. With 4 bases removed from V and 4 bases from J, the gap between germline ends came to 11 bases. In DNA, the CDR3 is TGTGCCAGCAGCTCGGACAGCCGGTACAATGAGCAGTTCTTC. As protein: CASSSDSRYNEQFF.

The chain links TRBV19 to TRBJ2-5; D gene unclear. Trimming removed 1 base at V and 0 bases at J, with 9 bases between. This CDR3 region has 15 residues. CDR1 and CDR2 (germline): LNHDA, SQIVND (reference sequence). The CDR3, as DNA: TGTGCCAGTAGTATAGGACTCACGTACCAAGAGACCCAGTACTTC. It specifies CASSIGLTYQETQYF. The complete variable domain, with remaining parts taken from reference TRBV19 and TRBJ2-5, reads DGGITQSPKYLFRKEGQNVTLSCEQNLNHDAMYWYRQDPGQGLRLIYYSQIVNDFQKGDIAEGYSVSREKKESFPLTVTSAQKNPTAFYLCASSIGLTYQETQYFGPGTRLLVL.

The V gene is TRBV7-8, the J gene TRBJ1-2; 7 bases line up with TRBD1. The CDR3 contains 15 residues. Unmatched junction bases numbered 9, after V lost 5 bases and J lost 3 bases. Germline CDR1 SGHVS, CDR2 FQNEAQ. The CDR3 bases are TGTGCCAGCAGCCCTCGTGACAGGGCTTACTATGGCTACACCTTC. Its protein is CASSPRDRAYYGYTF.

The V and J genes are TRBV24-1 and TRBJ1-2, with 7 bases fitting TRBD1. Germline values: CDR1 KGHDR, CDR2 SFDVKD. J gave up 7 bases and V 3 bases, and 7 bases lay outside the gene matches. CDR3 length: 14 amino acids. The CDR3 DNA sequence: TGTGCCACCAGTGATACGGACAGGCGAAGTGGCTACACCTTC. This sequence encodes CATSDTDRRSGYTF.

This clone was seen once. The chain combines TRBV13 with TRBJ2-7, with 7 nucleotides matching TRBD2. The V gene end was trimmed by 1 base and the J gene end by 2 bases; junction bases not matched to a gene: 2. The CDR3 runs 14 residues. Looked up from germline, CDR1 is PRHDT and CDR2 is FYEKMQ (reference sequence). Here the CDR3 reads CASSLDGGAYEQYF. The CDR3 region has the DNA TGTGCCAGCAGCTTAGATGGGGGGGCCTACGAGCAGTACTTC.

V is TRBV5-1 and J is TRBJ2-1; 9 positions match TRBD2. Unmatched junction bases numbered 3, after V lost 2 bases and J lost 0 bases. Per germline, CDR1 SGHRS and CDR2 YFSETQ. CDR3 length: 16 amino acids. CDR3 nucleotides: TGCGCCAGCAGCTTACAAGCGGGGGGCTCCTACAATGAGCAGTTCTTC. It is translated as CASSLQAGGSYNEQFF.

J is TRBJ1-1 and V is TRBV24-1, with D possibly being TRBD1 (5 bases). V shed 2 bases and J shed 2 bases, with 11 bases lying between them. CDR1 is KGHDR and CDR2 is SFDVKD in the germline V gene. The CDR3 runs 15 residues. The CDR3 DNA sequence: TGTGCCACCAGTGATTCCAGGGAGGCCAACACTGAAGCTTTCTTT. It encodes CATSDSREANTEAFF.

Here the CDR3 DNA reads TGTGCCAGCTCACCACAACTGGAAGAGACCCAGTACTTC. As protein: CASSPQLEETQYF. V usage is TRBV18 and J usage is TRBJ2-5; D unresolved. Germline loops: CDR1 KGHSH, CDR2 LQKENI. This CDR3 is built from 13 residues. V dropped 1 base and J dropped 3 bases, with 6 bases sitting between them.

V and J are TRBV4-1 and TRBJ2-1; D possibly corresponds to TRBD2 (5 bases). Trimming removed 0 bases at V and 3 bases at J, with 15 bases between. CDR3 length equals 17 residues. Germline CDR1 is MGHRA and CDR2 is YSYEKL. The CDR3: CASSQERRGGVYNEQFF. The DNA of the CDR3 is TGCGCCAGCAGCCAAGAGCGGCGCGGAGGAGTCTACAATGAGCAGTTCTTC.

This rearrangement joins TRBV10-3 to TRBJ2-1; 8 bases are shared with TRBD2. The trim removed 7 bases at V and 2 bases at J, leaving 1 base unmatched. The CDR3 consists of 13 residues. The germline gives CDR1 ENHRY, CDR2 SYGVKD. DNA for the CDR3: TGTGCCATCAACGGGGGGGCCTACAATGAGCAGTTCTTC. It codes for CAINGGAYNEQFF.

This sequence joins TRBV5-1 and TRBJ2-3; TRBD2 matches at 10 bases. V gave up 7 bases and J gave up 3 bases; unmatched junction bases: 11. The CDR3 is 16 residues long. Per the germline V gene, CDR1 is SGHRS and CDR2 is YFSETQ. CDR3 bases: TGCGCCAGCTGCCTAGCGGGAGCGCTAGTGACAGATACGCAGTATTTT. This encodes CASCLAGALVTDTQYF.

The CDR3 DNA follows: TGTGCCACCAGTGATACTACAGGGGGATATCAGCCCCAGCATTTT. Amino acid sequence: CATSDTTGGYQPQHF. V gene TRBV24-1 combines with J gene TRBJ1-5, with 8 bases fitting TRBD1. CDR1 and CDR2 from the germline V gene are KGHDR and SFDVKD. V dropped 3 bases and J dropped 5; count of bases not matched to a gene: 5. CDR3 length equals 15 residues.

The chain is built from TRBV9 and TRBJ2-7, with 8 positions matching TRBD1. The CDR3 covers 15 residues. Germline CDR1 and CDR2: SGDLS and YYNGEE. Trimming took 0 bases from V and 5 from J; bases not matched to a gene: 7. In DNA, the CDR3 is TGTGCCAGCAGCGTAGAGGGCCAGGGGGCAAACGAGCAGTACTTC. Amino acid sequence: CASSVEGQGANEQYF.

The CDR3 protein is CASSWAGTEQFF. DNA for the CDR3: TGTGCCAGCAGTTGGGCCGGGACAGAGCAGTTCTTC. The J gene is TRBJ2-1, the V gene TRBV7-3; perhaps TRBD1 as D (6 bases). V lost 6 bases to trimming and J lost 10 bases, with 13 bases between them. The germline V gene has CDR1 SGHTA and CDR2 FQGTGA. There are 12 residues in the CDR3. Combining the CDR3 with reference TRBV7-3 and TRBJ2-1 gives the whole variable domain GAGVSQTPSNKVTEKGKYVELRCDPISGHTALYWYRQSLGQGPEFLIYFQGTGAADDSGLPNDRFFAVRPEGSVSTLKIQRTERGDSAVYLCASSWAGTEQFFGPGTRLTVL.

The chain employs TRBV19 and TRBJ1-5; D is possibly TRBD1 (6 bases). This CDR3 contains 16 residues. Germline V lookup: CDR1 LNHDA, CDR2 SQIVND (reference sequence). Trimming took 6 bases from V and 5 from J, leaving 20 bases between them. The DNA of the CDR3 is TGTGCCAGTAGCCGGCCAAAAGGACAGAGTTATCAGCCCCAGCATTTT. Its protein product is CASSRPKGQSYQPQHF.

The genes are TRBV11-2 and TRBJ2-1, with 14 positions matching TRBD2. V dropped 5 bases and J dropped 8; count of bases not matched to a gene: 8. The CDR3 has 16 amino acids. Germline lookup yields CDR1 SGHAT and CDR2 FQNNGV. The CDR3 nucleotides are TGTGCCAGCAGCCCAGGACTAGCGGGAGGTGTCGATGAGCAGTTCTTC. It encodes CASSPGLAGGVDEQFF.

This chain uses TRBV15 with TRBJ2-7; a weak D match, TRBD1 (6 bases). The ends were cut back, 3 bases at V and 5 bases at J, with 14 bases in the middle. From germline, CDR1 is LNHNV and CDR2 YYDKDF (reference sequence). This CDR3 region has 14 residues. In nucleotides, the CDR3 is TGTGCCACCAGCAGGCCAGGGGTAGGCGACGAGCAGTACTTC. Its protein product is CATSRPGVGDEQYF.

This clone has a single count. With a much larger clone just one base away, this may be a read error. This chain connects TRBV9 to TRBJ1-5; D remains ambiguous. The CDR3 length is 16 residues. The V gene's germline CDR1 is SGDLS and CDR2 YYNGEE. CDR3 amino acids: CTSSCRDPQGNQPQHF. In DNA form, the CDR3 reads TGTACCAGCAGCTGTAGAGATCCCCAAGGCAATCAGCCCCAGCATTTT.

V and J are TRBV11-2 and TRBJ2-5; D not certain. The V and J ends lost 5 bases and 5 bases respectively, with 9 bases between them. CDR1 is SGHAT, CDR2 FQNNGV, per germline. There are 12 residues in the CDR3. The CDR3 region is CASSIQSETQYF. Here the CDR3 DNA reads TGTGCCAGCAGCATACAATCCGAGACCCAGTACTTC.

The V and J genes are TRBV20-1 and TRBJ1-2; 11 bases are a match to TRBD1. The V gene end was trimmed by 3 bases and the J gene end by 6 bases; junction bases not matched to a gene: 18. CDR3 length: 18 residues. Germline assignment: CDR1 DFQATT and CDR2 SNEGSKA (reference sequence). Here the CDR3 reads CSASPPWGQGGIANGYTF. CDR3 bases: TGCAGTGCTAGTCCGCCCTGGGGACAGGGGGGTATTGCGAATGGCTACACCTTC.

The genes are TRBV7-8 and TRBJ1-5; possibly TRBD1 for D (6 bases). The V end lost 5 bases, the J end lost 7 bases, and 21 bases lay between the germline ends. The CDR3 is 16 residues long. From germline, CDR1 is SGHVS and CDR2 FQNEAQ. DNA of the CDR3: TGTGCCAGCAGCCCGTTCCTGGACAGACAAGGGCAGCCCCAGCATTTT. Its protein is CASSPFLDRQGQPQHF.

The rearrangement uses TRBV29-1 and TRBJ1-4; maybe TRBD1 (6 bases). Germline loops: CDR1 SQVTM, CDR2 ANQGSEA. Trimming pared 5 bases from V and 6 bases from J, leaving 19 bases between. This CDR3 is 15 amino acids long. Here the CDR3 reads CSVCTGTFDYEKLFF. The CDR3 DNA sequence: TGCAGCGTTTGCACCGGGACATTCGATTATGAAAAACTGTTTTTT.

The chain carries TRBV28 and TRBJ1-1; TRBD1 is a possible D gene (6 bases). The CDR3 sequence is 12 residues long. Germline V lookup: CDR1 MDHEN, CDR2 SYDVKM. V was pared by 5 bases and J by 6 bases, with 10 bases between. The CDR3 region is CASSRGAAEAFF. The CDR3 nucleotides are TGTGCCAGCAGTCGGGGGGCGGCTGAAGCTTTCTTT.

J is TRBJ2-6 and V is TRBV5-1, with a weak D call TRBD1 (6 bases). Germline V CDR1 and CDR2: SGHRS, YFSETQ. Trimming removed 2 bases at V and 2 bases at J, with 8 bases between. This CDR3 comprises 15 residues. The CDR3 loop reads CASSLEGAGANVLTF. CDR3 nucleotide sequence: TGCGCCAGCAGCTTAGAGGGGGCTGGGGCCAACGTCCTGACTTTC. Full variable domain (outside the CDR3, taken from reference TRBV5-1 and TRBJ2-6): KAGVTQTPRYLIKTRGQQVTLSCSPISGHRSVSWYQQTPGQGLQFLFEYFSETQRNKGNFPGRFSGRQFSNSRSEMNVSTLELGDSALYLCASSLEGAGANVLTFGAGSRLTVL.

This chain joins TRBV27 and TRBJ1-2; 9 bases map to TRBD1. Trimming removed 3 bases from V and 6 bases from J; junction bases left unmatched: 5. The germline gives CDR1 MNHEY, CDR2 SMNVEV (reference sequence). The CDR3 spans 14 residues. In DNA form, the CDR3 reads TGTGCCAGCAGTTTCTTAGACAGGGGGAATGGCTACACCTTC. This translates into CASSFLDRGNGYTF.

This chain links TRBV24-1 with TRBJ2-7; 9 bases agree with TRBD2. Germline V CDR1 and CDR2: KGHDR, SFDVKD. V shed 5 bases, J shed 2 bases, and the junction held 6 bases outside the gene matches. The CDR3 loop spans 15 amino acids. In DNA, the CDR3 is TGTGCCACCAGTGGTTCTAGCGGGAATCCCTACGAGCAGTACTTC. Protein sequence: CATSGSSGNPYEQYF.

Notes on this clone: This sample includes further DNA sequences coding for the same CDR3. This chain joins TRBV7-2 and TRBJ1-2; D possibly corresponds to TRBD1 (5 bases). Trimming pared 5 bases from V and 5 bases from J, leaving 6 bases between. This CDR3 contains 11 residues. Per germline, CDR1 SGHTA and CDR2 FQGNSA. The CDR3 region is CASSPGYGYTF. CDR3 bases: TGTGCCAGCAGCCCAGGGTATGGCTACACCTTC.